A selection of T cell receptor beta chains follows, all from one sample in a study of human T cells and chemical hapten exposure. One entry per CDR3 protein, called by TCRdb with MiXCR from the RACE reads. Counted here are approximately 350,000 distinct CDR3 sequences, 6% to 8.5% occurring once; the ten biggest clones make up about 8%. The sequenced sample was whole blood, obtained in connection with sensitization to the hapten diphenylcyclopropenone (DPC). The source is a woman between 18 and 30 years old with alopecia areata. Some clones in this sample may be carry-over from other donors' samples. CDR3s include the opening cysteine and the closing phenylalanine or tryptophan. D genes are given only for firm matches. Only part of the rows carry a size: once, few, many, or a class if the clone is expanded.

J: TRBJ2-7; V: TRBV5-1; D: TRBD1; size: NA; DNA: TGCGCCAGCAGCTTGGGACAGGGAGAGCAGTACTTC; CDR3: CASSLGQGEQYF
J: TRBJ2-3; V: TRBV29-1; D: TRBD1; size: many; DNA: TGCAGCGTTGAACGCTCGGGACAGGGGGCCCCAGATACGCAGTATTTT; CDR3: CSVERSGQGAPDTQYF
J: TRBJ2-7; V: TRBV6-2/TRBV6-3; D: NA; size: many; DNA: TGTGCCAGCAGTTACTCTTGGGTGGTCGAGCAGTACTTC; CDR3: CASSYSWVVEQYF
J: TRBJ2-1; V: TRBV6-2/TRBV6-3; D: TRBD2; size: NA; DNA: TGTGCCAGCAGTTACTATCGACTAGCGAACTACAATGAGCAGTTCTTC; CDR3: CASSYYRLANYNEQFF
J: TRBJ2-7; V: TRBV7-9; D: NA; size: few; DNA: TGTGCCAGCAGCTTAAGGACGCCTCCCTACGAGCAGTACTTC; CDR3: CASSLRTPPYEQYF
J: TRBJ1-6; V: TRBV6-6; D: NA; size: few; DNA: TGTGCCAGCGCCCCCGGGTCCCTAAAGCTTAATTCACCCCTCCACTTT; CDR3: CASAPGSLKLNSPLHF
J: TRBJ1-3; V: TRBV7-2; D: NA; size: NA; DNA: TGTGCCAGCAGCTCCGACAGCGAATCTGGAAACACCATATATTTT; CDR3: CASSSDSESGNTIYF
J: TRBJ2-1; V: TRBV20-1; D: TRBD1; size: many; DNA: TGCAGTGCTAGAGCCGGACAGGGGTCCTACAATGAGCAGTTCTTC; CDR3: CSARAGQGSYNEQFF
J: TRBJ1-5; V: TRBV5-5; D: TRBD1; size: few; DNA: TGTGCCAGCAGCCCGGGACAGCGGCGAAACGTTCAGCCCCAGCATTTT; CDR3: CASSPGQRRNVQPQHF
J: TRBJ1-4; V: TRBV6-1; D: NA; size: NA; DNA: TGTGCCAGCAGTGAATTCCGTGAAAAACTGTTTTTT; CDR3: CASSEFREKLFF
J: TRBJ2-7; V: TRBV4-1; D: TRBD1; size: few; DNA: TGCGCCAGCAGTCTACAACAGGGGGCCTACAGCGAGCAGTACTTC; CDR3: CASSLQQGAYSEQYF
J: TRBJ1-2; V: TRBV20-1; D: NA; size: NA; DNA: TGCAGTGCTAGAGAACCTATGGTTGGCTACACCTTC; CDR3: CSAREPMVGYTF
J: TRBJ1-6; V: TRBV5-4; D: NA; size: NA; DNA: TGTGTCAGCAGCTCTGAGGCCAGCGGGTATTCACCCCTCCACTTT; CDR3: CVSSSEASGYSPLHF